These T cell receptor beta chains were read from a single sample in a study of T cell responses to AZD1222 COVID-19 vaccine. Sequencing was performed with immunoSEQ multiplex PCR; in TCRdb, only in-frame clones are kept and a portion is missing. The table lists more than 85,000 clones, around nine tenths of them singletons. Sequencing was performed on peripheral blood, taken 28 days after the second AZD1222 dose. These receptor sequences come from an adult who received the AZD1222 COVID-19 vaccine. The CDR3 runs from the conserved cysteine through the conserved F or W. Each record gives: V gene, clone size, J gene, D gene, CDR3 DNA, CDR3 protein. The D gene is left open where the match is weak. The size field is filled for only some rows; it gives once, few, many or a size class.

TRBV28	NA	TRBJ1-6	NA	TGTGCCAGCAGTTTAAGCGGCACGATTAATAATTCACCCCTCCACTTT	CASSLSGTINNSPLHF
TRBV19	once	TRBJ1-2	NA	TGTGCCAGTAGTCCCGGACTGAGCTATGGCTACACCTTC	CASSPGLSYGYTF
TRBV3-1/TRBV3-2	NA	TRBJ2-7	TRBD2	TGTGCCAGCAGCCTAGCGACTAGCGGACTAGGCTACGAGCAGTACTTC	CASSLATSGLGYEQYF
TRBV30	NA	TRBJ1-2	TRBD1	TGTGCCTGGAGTATCAGTTCCAGGGGGATCCTCTATGGCTACACCTTC	CAWSISSRGILYGYTF
TRBV3-1/TRBV3-2	NA	TRBJ2-3	TRBD2	TGTGCCAGCAGCCGGTGGACTAGCGGTAGCACAGATACGCAGTATTTT	CASSRWTSGSTDTQYF
TRBV3-1/TRBV3-2	NA	TRBJ2-1	TRBD2	TGTGCCAGCAGCCAATATCCTGGGACTAGCGGGACAACGCGGTTCTTC	CASSQYPGTSGTTRFF
TRBV19	NA	TRBJ1-1	NA	TGTGCCAGTAGTCGCGACAGCGGTGGGAGCACTGAAGCTTTCTTT	CASSRDSGGSTEAFF
TRBV3-1/TRBV3-2	NA	TRBJ2-1	TRBD2	TGTGCCAGCAGCCAGGGTGGACTAGCGGGGAGCTCCAATGAGCAGTTCTTC	CASSQGGLAGSSNEQFF
TRBV18	NA	TRBJ1-5	NA	TGTGCCAGCTCACCGGACAGCAATAGCAATCAGCCCCAGCATTTT	CASSPDSNSNQPQHF
TRBV28	NA	TRBJ2-3	NA	TGTGCCAGCAGTTTTAGTTCAGGGACCGCCTCAGATACGCAGTATTTT	CASSFSSGTASDTQYF
TRBV4-1	once	TRBJ2-5	NA	TGCGCCAGCAGCTTCCTAGTTACGGAGACCCAGTACTTC	CASSFLVTETQYF
TRBV7-9	NA	TRBJ1-3	NA	TGTGCCAGCAGCCCGAAACAGGAGACAAGCTCTGGAAACACCATATATTTT	CASSPKQETSSGNTIYF
TRBV5-1	NA	TRBJ2-1	TRBD1	TGCGCCAGCAGCTTGGCACCCGGACAGGGAATGAGTGAGCAGTTCTTC	CASSLAPGQGMSEQFF
TRBV6-5	NA	TRBJ1-1	TRBD1	TGTGCCAGTCTCCGGACAGGGTTAACTGAAGCTTTCTTT	CASLRTGLTEAFF
TRBV28	NA	TRBJ2-5	TRBD2	TGTGCCAGCAAGGTGGGGGCTAGCGGGATAGAGACCCAGTACTTC	CASKVGASGIETQYF
TRBV6-5	NA	TRBJ2-1	NA	TGTGCCAGCAGCCCCGGAGATGACGGGACTGAGCAGTTCTTC	CASSPGDDGTEQFF
TRBV28	NA	TRBJ1-4	NA	TGTGCCAGCAGTTTGGGGAATGAAAAACTGTTTTTT	CASSLGNEKLFF
TRBV1	NA	TRBJ2-1	NA	TGCACCATCAACTCAAGGGGGTCAGCGGTCGATGAGCAGTTCTTC	CTINSRGSAVDEQFF
TRBV21-1	NA	TRBJ1-5	NA	TGTGCCAGCAGCAAAAGACGCAGGACAAGCAATCAGCCCCAGCATTTT	CASSKRRRTSNQPQHF
TRBV18	NA	TRBJ1-6	NA	TGTGCCAGCTCACCACTCACAGTAAGCGGGGGTGGCTATGAGAATTCACCCCTCCACTTT	CASSPLTVSGGGYENSPLHF
TRBV7-6	NA	TRBJ2-3	TRBD2	TGTGCCAGCAGCTTTAGCGGGAGACTAGAGGATACGCAGTATTTT	CASSFSGRLEDTQYF
TRBV4-1	NA	TRBJ2-7	TRBD1	TGCGCCAGCAGCCAAGACGTCGGAACAGGGGGCATCGAGCAGTACTTC	CASSQDVGTGGIEQYF
TRBV19	NA	TRBJ1-5	NA	TGTGCCACCCTTCCCAGGAGGGCGGAGAGCAATCAGCCCCAGCATTTT	CATLPRRAESNQPQHF
TRBV7-9	NA	TRBJ2-5	NA	TGTGCCAGCAGCTTATCCGAGGGGGAGACCCAGTACTTC	CASSLSEGETQYF
TRBV5-1	NA	TRBJ2-5	NA	TGCGCCAGCAGCTTGCGTCTAGCAGCTAGGGGGGAGACCCAGTACTTC	CASSLRLAARGETQYF
TRBV2	NA	TRBJ2-3	TRBD2	TGTGCCAGACCTAATACCACTAGCGGGACCACAGATACGCAGTATTTT	CARPNTTSGTTDTQYF
TRBV6-1	NA	TRBJ1-2	TRBD1	TGTGCCAGCAGTGAAGCGGACAGGACCTATGGCTACACCTTC	CASSEADRTYGYTF
TRBV7-2	NA	TRBJ1-5	NA	TGTGCCAGCAGCCACCCGCCCGGAGGCAATCAGCCCCAGCATTTT	CASSHPPGGNQPQHF
TRBV11-2	NA	TRBJ1-1	NA	TGTGCCAGCAGCGATAGGTGGAGGGCCAACACTGAAGCTTTCTTT	CASSDRWRANTEAFF
TRBV4-1	NA	TRBJ2-7	TRBD2	TGCGCCAGCAGCTGGGGACTAGCGGGACCAGCTCTTGCCTACGAGCAGTACTTC	CASSWGLAGPALAYEQYF
TRBV12-3/TRBV12-4	NA	TRBJ1-5	NA	TGTGCCAGCAATACAGGGTTTCAGCCCCAGCATTTT	CASNTGFQPQHF
TRBV7-2	NA	TRBJ1-1	NA	TGTGCCAGCAGCCGCGGTGGGGGGGGCGCTAAGACAGCTTTCTTT	CASSRGGGGAKTAFF
TRBV5-8	NA	TRBJ2-5	NA	TGTGCCAGCAGCTTATCGAGCGCAGGGGAGGAGACCCAGTACTTC	CASSLSSAGEETQYF
TRBV3-1/TRBV3-2	NA	TRBJ1-4	NA	TGTGCCAGCAGCCACTCGACAGCCGCTGAAAAACTGTTTTTT	CASSHSTAAEKLFF
TRBV9	NA	TRBJ2-2	NA	TGTGCCAGCAGCGTAGCCCATCTGGGGGGAGCGGGCACCGGGGAGCTGTTTTTT	CASSVAHLGGAGTGELFF
TRBV13	NA	TRBJ1-5	TRBD1	TGTGCCAGCAGCCGCGGGACAGGTAGCAATCAGCCCCAGCATTTT	CASSRGTGSNQPQHF
TRBV6-1	NA	TRBJ1-4	NA	TGTGCCAGCAGTGAACCTGGGCGGGCTAATGAAAAACTGTTTTTT	CASSEPGRANEKLFF
TRBV6-5	NA	TRBJ1-1	NA	TGTGCCAGCAGTTACTCGACCCAGGGGAACACTGAAGCTTTCTTT	CASSYSTQGNTEAFF
TRBV2	NA	TRBJ2-7	TRBD2	TGTGCCAGCAGTGAACTAGCGGGAGCGAGGTACGAGCAGTACTTC	CASSELAGARYEQYF
TRBV7-2	NA	TRBJ2-1	NA	TGTGCCAGCAGCATAGGAAACCCGGGACGCAGCTCCTACAATGAGCAGTTCTTC	CASSIGNPGRSSYNEQFF
TRBV29-1	NA	TRBJ1-3	TRBD1	TGCAGCGTCGGGGACAGGGCCGGAAACACCATATATTTT	CSVGDRAGNTIYF
TRBV7-2	NA	TRBJ1-1	NA	TGTGCCAGCAGCTTACGATCAGGGGTTGACACTGAAGCTTTCTTT	CASSLRSGVDTEAFF
TRBV5-1	NA	TRBJ1-1	NA	TGCGCCAGCAGCTTGACAGGGTATATGAACACTGAAGCTTTCTTT	CASSLTGYMNTEAFF
TRBV5-1	few	TRBJ2-7	TRBD1	TGCGCCAGTAAAGGACAGGCCAGCTCCTACGAGCAGTACTTC	CASKGQASSYEQYF
TRBV30	NA	TRBJ2-1	NA	TGTGCCTGTTCCCGAGGAGGTTACAATGAGCAGTTCTTC	CACSRGGYNEQFF
TRBV27	NA	TRBJ1-5	NA	TGTGCCAGCAGTTTACTGGCAGGGACCCAGCCCCAGCATTTT	CASSLLAGTQPQHF